These T cell receptor beta chains were read from a single sample in a study of graft-versus-host responses after intestinal transplantation. Method: immunoSEQ multiplex PCR; TCRdb's copy keeps in-frame clones and lacks some. The sample consists of just over 70,000 clones, 75% to 90% of them appearing once. What these receptors recognize is not known. This material consisted of unstimulated CD4+ T cells sorted from spleen or lymph node cells, taken before transplant. These receptors were obtained from a human donor who was the organ donor for an intestinal transplant. Each CDR3 is given with its conserved first and last residue. A D gene is named only where the DNA matches it firmly. Clone size is given for some rows only: seen once, a few or many times, or a class if the clone is expanded.

clone_size,d_call,j_call,v_call,cdr3_length,cdr3_aa,cdr3_nt
-,TRBD2,TRBJ2-3,TRBV4-1,15,CASSRAGGTMDTQYF,TGCGCCAGCAGCCGAGCGGGGGGGACTATGGATACGCAGTATTTT
-,-,TRBJ2-4,TRBV7-9,16,CASSHGQPLAKNIQYF,TGTGCCAGCAGCCATGGACAGCCACTAGCCAAAAACATTCAGTACTTC
-,TRBD1,TRBJ1-5,TRBV28,12,CASWTGYQPQHF,TGTGCCAGTTGGACAGGGTATCAGCCCCAGCATTTT
-,-,TRBJ2-2,TRBV5-6,14,CASSSQGGTGELFF,TGTGCCAGCAGCTCCCAAGGGGGCACCGGGGAGCTGTTTTTT
-,-,TRBJ2-1,TRBV7-7,16,CASSPDGGAAYNEQFF,TGTGCTAGCAGCCCCGACGGGGGAGCCGCCTACAATGAGCAGTTCTTC
-,TRBD1,TRBJ2-2,TRBV2,17,CASSDRPGGLQAGELFF,TGTGCCAGCAGTGACCGGCCAGGGGGCCTCCAAGCCGGGGAGCTGTTTTTT
-,-,TRBJ1-4,TRBV5-1,14,CASSLVVGNEKLFF,TGCGCCAGCAGCCTTGTCGTCGGTAATGAAAAACTGTTTTTT
few,-,TRBJ1-6,TRBV30,17,CAWSVFPGSSYNSPLHF,TGTGCCTGGAGTGTCTTTCCAGGTAGCTCCTATAATTCACCCCTCCACTTT
-,-,TRBJ2-1,TRBV5-4,15,CASGKQDRSYNEQFF,TGTGCCAGCGGAAAACAGGACCGCTCCTACAATGAGCAGTTCTTC
-,TRBD2,TRBJ2-5,TRBV7-7,15,CASSLGGTSGETQYF,TGTGCTAGCAGCTTAGGGGGGACTAGCGGGGAGACCCAGTACTTC
-,TRBD1,TRBJ1-6,TRBV15,15,CATSRDHRGNSPLHF,TGTGCCACCAGCAGAGATCACAGGGGTAATTCACCCCTCCACTTT
-,TRBD1,TRBJ2-2,TRBV9,15,CASSDPTGVGGELFF,TGTGCCAGCAGCGACCCAACAGGGGTTGGCGGGGAGCTGTTTTTT
-,-,TRBJ1-5,TRBV6-5,14,CASKRDGGYQPQHF,TGTGCCAGCAAGAGGGACGGGGGGTATCAGCCCCAGCATTTT
-,-,TRBJ2-3,TRBV5-4,14,CASSSGRTTDTQYF,TGTGCCAGCAGCTCTGGACGGACTACAGATACGCAGTATTTT
-,-,TRBJ1-5,TRBV7-2,13,CASSFSGNQPQHF,TGTGCCAGCAGCTTTTCTGGCAATCAGCCCCAGCATTTT
few,TRBD2,TRBJ2-1,TRBV6-5,13,CASSRGGYNEQFF,TGTGCCAGCAGTCGCGGGGGGTACAATGAGCAGTTCTTC
-,-,TRBJ2-2,TRBV12-5,16,CASGLTVTGNTGELFF,TGTGCTAGTGGTTTGACCGTAACAGGGAACACCGGGGAGCTGTTTTTT
-,TRBD1,TRBJ1-2,TRBV6-5,13,CASSWDRYYGYTF,TGTGCCAGCAGTTGGGACAGGTACTATGGCTACACCTTC
-,TRBD2,TRBJ2-6,TRBV28,18,CASSPGAGVGIGANVLTF,TGTGCCAGCAGTCCTGGGGCGGGGGTAGGAATTGGGGCCAACGTCCTGACTTTC
-,-,TRBJ1-2,TRBV5-4,15,CASSFLGGGDYGYTF,TGTGCCAGCAGCTTCCTGGGGGGGGGCGACTATGGCTACACCTTC
-,-,TRBJ2-5,TRBV29-1,12,CSASSGRQTQYF,TGCAGCGCTTCCTCAGGGCGCCAGACCCAGTACTTC
-,-,TRBJ2-2,TRBV18,16,CASSPPQAANTGELFF,TGTGCCAGCTCACCACCCCAGGCCGCGAACACCGGGGAGCTGTTTTTT
-,TRBD1,TRBJ1-4,TRBV6-5,16,CASSSLSGQGREKLFF,TGTGCCAGCAGTTCCCTTTCGGGACAGGGTAGGGAAAAACTGTTTTTT
-,-,TRBJ1-4,TRBV15,13,CATSEGEGEKLFF,TGTGCCACCAGCGAAGGAGAAGGTGAAAAACTGTTTTTT
-,TRBD2,TRBJ2-3,TRBV7-3,18,CASSLMGTSGGDTDTQYF,TGTGCCAGCAGCTTAATGGGGACTAGCGGGGGGGACACAGATACGCAGTATTTT
-,-,TRBJ1-4,TRBV9,14,CASSADTPNEKLFF,TGTGCCAGCAGCGCCGACACGCCCAATGAAAAACTGTTTTTT
-,-,TRBJ1-1,TRBV19,13,CASSTTNRAEAFF,TGTGCCAGTAGTACCACGAACAGGGCTGAAGCTTTCTTT
-,TRBD1,TRBJ1-2,TRBV19,15,CASSIQGAGDYGYTF,TGTGCCAGTAGTATACAGGGGGCAGGAGACTATGGCTACACCTTC
-,-,TRBJ1-1,TRBV7-6,13,CASSLGGGTEAFF,TGTGCCAGCAGCTTAGGGGGGGGCACTGAAGCTTTCTTT
-,-,TRBJ1-2,TRBV4-3,15,CASSQDLSGNYGYTF,TGCGCCAGCAGCCAAGATCTATCGGGAAACTATGGCTACACCTTC
-,TRBD2,TRBJ2-1,TRBV5-5,17,CASSPTRLAGGNNEQFF,TGTGCCAGCAGTCCTACTCGGTTAGCGGGGGGGAATAATGAGCAGTTCTTC
-,-,TRBJ2-1,TRBV19,14,CASAGWEEHNEQFF,TGTGCCAGTGCGGGATGGGAGGAACACAATGAGCAGTTCTTC
few,TRBD2,TRBJ2-1,TRBV6-5,13,CASGLAGFNEQFF,TGTGCCAGTGGACTAGCTGGTTTTAATGAGCAGTTCTTC
-,-,TRBJ2-1,TRBV7-9,13,CASSLDLRNEQFF,TGTGCCAGCAGCTTAGACCTGAGGAATGAGCAGTTCTTC
-,-,TRBJ2-5,TRBV6-5,11,CASSPGETQYF,TGTGCCAGCAGTCCGGGGGAGACCCAGTACTTC
-,-,TRBJ1-2,TRBV5-5,14,CASSSPAGPGGYTF,TGTGCCAGCAGCTCCCCAGCGGGACCGGGCGGCTACACCTTC
-,TRBD2,TRBJ2-3,TRBV6-4,15,CASSVASGSTDTQYF,TGTGCCAGCAGTGTGGCTAGCGGGTCCACAGATACGCAGTATTTT
once,-,TRBJ1-5,TRBV7-2,15,CASSLEVAYNQPQHF,TGTGCCAGCAGCTTAGAAGTTGCCTACAATCAGCCCCAGCATTTT
-,-,TRBJ2-5,TRBV19,13,CATSRLRAETQYF,TGTGCCACCTCCCGACTGCGCGCGGAGACCCAGTACTTC
-,-,TRBJ1-5,TRBV9,14,CASSAHKSNQPQHF,TGTGCCAGCAGCGCCCACAAGAGCAATCAGCCCCAGCATTTT
-,-,TRBJ2-2,TRBV5-6,14,CASSRAENTGELFF,TGTGCCAGCAGCCGCGCGGAGAACACCGGGGAGCTGTTTTTT
-,TRBD1,TRBJ1-5,TRBV7-9,16,CASSLGQGGGGQPQHF,TGTGCCAGCAGCTTGGGACAGGGCGGTGGGGGTCAGCCCCAGCATTTT
-,TRBD1,TRBJ1-5,TRBV6-5,14,CASSYVQGGQPQHF,TGTGCCAGCAGTTACGTTCAGGGGGGTCAGCCCCAGCATTTT
once,TRBD2,TRBJ2-5,TRBV4-2,16,CASSQALTSGQETQYF,TGTGCCAGCAGCCAAGCCCTGACTAGCGGTCAAGAGACCCAGTACTTC
-,-,TRBJ1-1,TRBV9,14,CASSRLNRNTEAFF,TGTGCCAGCAGCAGGCTAAACAGGAACACTGAAGCTTTCTTT
-,-,TRBJ1-5,TRBV11-2,15,CASSLRGFGQPPQHF,TGTGCCAGCAGCTTACGAGGGTTCGGTCAACCGCCCCAGCATTTT
-,-,TRBJ2-3,TRBV7-2,13,CASSLAPRDTQYF,TGTGCCAGCAGCTTAGCCCCTAGGGATACGCAGTATTTT
-,-,TRBJ2-6,TRBV7-8,18,CASSLEAPFRSGANVLTF,TGTGCCAGCAGCCTAGAAGCACCTTTTCGGTCTGGGGCCAACGTCCTGACTTTC
-,TRBD1,TRBJ2-6,TRBV29-1,16,CSAQTGPSSGANVLTF,TGCAGCGCTCAGACAGGGCCGAGCTCTGGGGCCAACGTCCTGACTTTC
-,-,TRBJ1-5,TRBV7-8,14,CASSLADSLVTQHF,TGTGCCAGCAGCTTAGCGGACAGTCTGGTAACCCAGCATTTT
-,-,TRBJ1-4,TRBV9,14,CASSRTANNEKLFF,TGTGCCAGCAGCCGAACAGCCAATAATGAAAAACTGTTTTTT
-,-,TRBJ2-5,TRBV30,12,CAWSQGQETQYF,TGTGCCTGGAGCCAGGGACAAGAGACCCAGTACTTC
once,-,TRBJ1-6,TRBV7-2,17,CASTIPDGGFLYSPLHF,TGTGCCAGCACCATTCCCGACGGGGGGTTTTTATATTCACCCCTCCACTTT
-,TRBD2,TRBJ2-2,TRBV15,16,CATSTGTSGGSGELFF,TGTGCCACCAGCACCGGGACTAGCGGGGGGTCGGGGGAGCTGTTTTTT
-,TRBD2,TRBJ2-4,TRBV30,15,CAWSVSGLAGTNQYF,TGTGCCTGGAGTGTGTCCGGGCTAGCGGGCACTAATCAGTACTTC